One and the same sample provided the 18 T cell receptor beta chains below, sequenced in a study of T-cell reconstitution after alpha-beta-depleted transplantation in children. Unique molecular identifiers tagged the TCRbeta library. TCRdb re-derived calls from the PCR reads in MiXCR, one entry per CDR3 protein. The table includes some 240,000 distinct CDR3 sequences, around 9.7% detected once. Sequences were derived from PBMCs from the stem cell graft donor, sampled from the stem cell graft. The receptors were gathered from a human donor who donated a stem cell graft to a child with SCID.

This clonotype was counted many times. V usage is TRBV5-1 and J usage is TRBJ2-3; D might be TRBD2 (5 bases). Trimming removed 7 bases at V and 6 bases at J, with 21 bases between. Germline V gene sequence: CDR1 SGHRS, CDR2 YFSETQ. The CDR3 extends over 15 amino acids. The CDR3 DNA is TGCGCCAGCGGAGAAATACCGGGGTCGGGTGATACGCAGTATTTT. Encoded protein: CASGEIPGSGDTQYF.

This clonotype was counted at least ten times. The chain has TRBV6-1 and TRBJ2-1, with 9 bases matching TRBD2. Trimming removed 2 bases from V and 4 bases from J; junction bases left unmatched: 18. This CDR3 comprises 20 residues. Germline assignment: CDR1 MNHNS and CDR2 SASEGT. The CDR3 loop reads CASSELGLAGILSGYNEQFF. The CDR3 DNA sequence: TGTGCCAGCAGTGAATTAGGCCTAGCGGGGATTTTAAGTGGATACAATGAGCAGTTCTTC.

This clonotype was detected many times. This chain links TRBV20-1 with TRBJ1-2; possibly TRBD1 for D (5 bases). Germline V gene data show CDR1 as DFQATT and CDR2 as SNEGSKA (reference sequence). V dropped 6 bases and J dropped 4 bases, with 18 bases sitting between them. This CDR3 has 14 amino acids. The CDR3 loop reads CSASLVRGTYGYTF. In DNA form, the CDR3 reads TGCAGTGCCAGCTTGGTCCGGGGGACCTATGGCTACACCTTC.

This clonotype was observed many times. CDR3 in amino acids: CASRLNSNQPQHF. CDR3 sequence (DNA): TGTGCCAGTAGGCTCAATAGCAATCAGCCCCAGCATTTT. The chain is built from TRBV19 and TRBJ1-5; D remains ambiguous. Between the trimmed V and J ends, which lost 6 bases and 0 bases, there was a span of 6 bases. The CDR3 covers 13 residues. The germline CDR1 and CDR2 sequences are LNHDA and SQIVND (reference sequence).

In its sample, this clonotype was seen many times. CDR3 region: CASSKGGSGNTIYF. The CDR3 nucleotides are TGCGCCAGCAGCAAAGGGGGTTCTGGAAACACCATATATTTT. This chain uses TRBV5-1 with TRBJ1-3; the D gene is possibly TRBD1 (6 bases). V was cut by 4 bases and J by 1 base, with 9 bases left in between. CDR3 length equals 14 residues. Per germline, CDR1 SGHRS and CDR2 YFSETQ. The full variable domain, with the rest looked up from reference TRBV5-1 and TRBJ1-3, is KAGVTQTPRYLIKTRGQQVTLSCSPISGHRSVSWYQQTPGQGLQFLFEYFSETQRNKGNFPGRFSGRQFSNSRSEMNVSTLELGDSALYLCASSKGGSGNTIYFGEGSWLTVV.

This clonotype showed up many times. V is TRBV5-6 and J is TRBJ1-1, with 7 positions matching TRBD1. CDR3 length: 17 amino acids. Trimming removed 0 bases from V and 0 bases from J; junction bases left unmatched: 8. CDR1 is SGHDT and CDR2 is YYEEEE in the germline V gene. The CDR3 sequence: CASSLAPAGQLNTEAFF. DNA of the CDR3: TGTGCCAGCAGCTTGGCCCCGGCGGGACAGCTGAACACTGAAGCTTTCTTT.

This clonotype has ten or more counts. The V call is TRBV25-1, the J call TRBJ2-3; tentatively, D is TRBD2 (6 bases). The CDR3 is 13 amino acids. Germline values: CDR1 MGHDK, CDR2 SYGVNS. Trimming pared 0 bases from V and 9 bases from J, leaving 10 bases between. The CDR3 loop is CASSEYRAGTQYF. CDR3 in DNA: TGTGCCAGCAGTGAATATCGGGCGGGGACGCAGTATTTT.

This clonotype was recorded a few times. For the CDR3, the DNA is TGTGCCAGCAGTTACGGTGCGGGGGGGTCGGGCACAGATACGCAGTATTTT. Translation: CASSYGAGGSGTDTQYF. V gene TRBV6-5 combines with J gene TRBJ2-3, with 9 bases fitting TRBD2. V lost 2 bases, J lost 1 base, and 7 bases stayed unmatched. The CDR3 covers 17 residues. Looked up from germline, CDR1 is MNHEY and CDR2 is SVGAGI.

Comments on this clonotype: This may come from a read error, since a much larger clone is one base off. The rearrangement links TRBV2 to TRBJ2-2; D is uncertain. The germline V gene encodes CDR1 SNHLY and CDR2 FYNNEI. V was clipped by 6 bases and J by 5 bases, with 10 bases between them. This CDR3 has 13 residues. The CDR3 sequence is CASSWHGTGELFF. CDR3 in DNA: TGTGCCAGCAGCTGGCATGGGACCGGGGAGCTGTTTTTT.

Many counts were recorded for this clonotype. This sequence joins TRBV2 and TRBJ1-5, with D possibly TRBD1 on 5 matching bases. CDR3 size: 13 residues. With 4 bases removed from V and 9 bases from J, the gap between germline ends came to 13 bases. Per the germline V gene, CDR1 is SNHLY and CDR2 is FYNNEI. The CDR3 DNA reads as TGTGCCAGCAGTGGCCAGGGAGGTCGGCCCCAGCATTTT. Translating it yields CASSGQGGRPQHF.

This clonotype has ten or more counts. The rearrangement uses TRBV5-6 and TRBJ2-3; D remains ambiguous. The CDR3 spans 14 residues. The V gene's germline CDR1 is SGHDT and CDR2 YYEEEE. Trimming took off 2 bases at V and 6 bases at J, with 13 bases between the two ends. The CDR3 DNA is TGTGCCAGCAGCTTCCAGCTAAAAGCGGATACGCAGTATTTT. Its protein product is CASSFQLKADTQYF.

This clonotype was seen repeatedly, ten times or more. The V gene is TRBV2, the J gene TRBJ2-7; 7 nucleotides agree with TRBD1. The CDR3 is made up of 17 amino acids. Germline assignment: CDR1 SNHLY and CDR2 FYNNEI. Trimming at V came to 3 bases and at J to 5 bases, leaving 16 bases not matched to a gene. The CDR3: CASSEVQQGEYDDEQYF. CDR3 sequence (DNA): TGTGCCAGCAGTGAGGTTCAGCAGGGGGAATATGACGACGAGCAGTACTTC. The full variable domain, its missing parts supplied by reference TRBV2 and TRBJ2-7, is EPEVTQTPSHQVTQMGQEVILRCVPISNHLYFYWYRQILGQKVEFLVSFYNNEISEKSEIFDDQFSVERPDGSNFTLKIRSTKLEDSAMYFCASSEVQQGEYDDEQYFGPGTRLTVT.

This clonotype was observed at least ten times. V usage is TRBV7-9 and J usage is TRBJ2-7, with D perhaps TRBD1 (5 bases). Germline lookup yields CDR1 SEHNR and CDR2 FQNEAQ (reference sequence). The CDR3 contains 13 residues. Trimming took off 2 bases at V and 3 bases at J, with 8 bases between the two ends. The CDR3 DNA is TGTGCCAGCAGCTTATCACAGGTCTACGAGCAGTACTTC. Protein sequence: CASSLSQVYEQYF.

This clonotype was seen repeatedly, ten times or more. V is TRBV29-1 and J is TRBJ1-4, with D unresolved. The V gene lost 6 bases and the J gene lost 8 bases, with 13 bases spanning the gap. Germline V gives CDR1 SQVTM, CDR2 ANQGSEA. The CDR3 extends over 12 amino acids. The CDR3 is CSVGSSGEKLFF. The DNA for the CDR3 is TGCAGCGTCGGATCGAGCGGGGAAAAACTGTTTTTT.

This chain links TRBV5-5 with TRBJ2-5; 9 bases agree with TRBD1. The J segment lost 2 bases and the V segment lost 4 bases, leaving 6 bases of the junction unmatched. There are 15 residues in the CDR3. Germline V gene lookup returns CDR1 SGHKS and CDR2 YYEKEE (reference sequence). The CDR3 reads CASSRQGGAQETQYF. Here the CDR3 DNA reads TGTGCCAGCAGCCGACAGGGGGGTGCACAAGAGACCCAGTACTTC.

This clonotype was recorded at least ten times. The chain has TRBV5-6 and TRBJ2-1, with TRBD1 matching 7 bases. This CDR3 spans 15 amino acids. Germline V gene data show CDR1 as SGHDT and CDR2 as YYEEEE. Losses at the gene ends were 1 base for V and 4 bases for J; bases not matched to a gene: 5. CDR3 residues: CASSLFNRGYNEQFF. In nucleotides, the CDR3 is TGTGCCAGCAGCTTGTTTAACAGGGGATACAATGAGCAGTTCTTC.

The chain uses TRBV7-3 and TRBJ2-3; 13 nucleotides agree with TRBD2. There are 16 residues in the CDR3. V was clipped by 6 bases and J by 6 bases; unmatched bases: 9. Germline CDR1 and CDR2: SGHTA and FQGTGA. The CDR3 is CASRRTSGSRWDTQYF. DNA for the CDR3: TGTGCCAGCAGGCGGACTAGCGGGAGCCGATGGGATACGCAGTATTTT.

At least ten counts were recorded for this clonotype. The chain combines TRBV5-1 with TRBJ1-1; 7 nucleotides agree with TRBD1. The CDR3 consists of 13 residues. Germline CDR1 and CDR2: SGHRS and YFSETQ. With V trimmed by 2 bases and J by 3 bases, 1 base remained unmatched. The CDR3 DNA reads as TGCGCCAGCAGCTTTGGACAGGACACTGAAGCTTTCTTT. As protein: CASSFGQDTEAFF. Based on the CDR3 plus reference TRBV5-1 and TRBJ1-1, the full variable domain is KAGVTQTPRYLIKTRGQQVTLSCSPISGHRSVSWYQQTPGQGLQFLFEYFSETQRNKGNFPGRFSGRQFSNSRSEMNVSTLELGDSALYLCASSFGQDTEAFFGQGTRLTVV.